The text below deals with one T cell receptor (beta chain). What it recognizes is unknown. The data stem from a study of spatial heterogeneity in lung cancer. The overall study: Among detected sequences, beta-chain ones consistently exceeded alpha-chain ones in number. Every unique TCR and UMI combination, on average, appeared more than ten times in raw reads. Overall study findings and caveats: Expanded tumor TCRs that were ubiquitous appeared in blood more at resection than follow-up.

TCRdb called the 5' RACE reads again in MiXCR, with one record for every CDR3 protein. The repertoire includes 40,000 to 55,000 distinct CDR3 sequences, around 15% of them detected once, and 56% sits in the top ten. Time point denoted: sample taken at primary tumor resection. TCRs were sequenced from unsorted whole RNA of tumor, nontumor lung or PBMC. Donation came from some 73 patients with untreated early-stage non-small cell lung cancer. Trimming removed 2 bases at V and 9 bases at J, with 17 bases between. Germline V lookup: CDR1 MNHNS, CDR2 SASEGT. This CDR3 contains 15 residues. The material sequenced was PBMCs, taken at surgery. The chain couples TRBV6-1 to TRBJ1-5; D remains ambiguous. The sequence was collected from a male donor with early-stage non-small cell lung cancer. CDR3 amino acids: CASSEMGTGSTPQHF. In DNA, the CDR3 is TGTGCCAGCAGTGAAATGGGCACGGGTTCTACGCCCCAGCATTTT.